Shown below are 3 T cell receptor beta chains from a single sample sequenced in a study of regulatory T cells in long-lasting Graves disease. Time point of the sample: newly diagnosed GD, antithyroid drugs for less than 3 months. The TCR library was prepared using RNA isolated from PBMCs. Building of the TCR beta libraries involved iRepertoire HTBI primers and Arm-PCR of CDR3 regions. TCRdb reanalysed the multiplex PCR reads using MiXCR and keeps one entry per CDR3 protein. The data contain 350,000 to 450,000 distinct CDR3 sequences, 15% of them seen just once; the ten biggest clones take up approximately 7.8%. This same sample was also taken into another study, of T cells in Graves' hyperthyroidism and ophthalmopathy.

Material: peripheral blood mononuclear cells (PBMCs), obtained at new diagnosis, from a patient treated with antithyroid drugs. The receptor set was obtained from a woman aged 40 to 50 with Graves disease.

This clonotype came up many times. The genes are TRBV18 and TRBJ2-7; 10 nucleotides match TRBD1. In germline, CDR1 is KGHSH, CDR2 LQKENI. The V gene end was trimmed by 3 bases and the J gene end by 0 bases; junction bases not matched to a gene: 2. The CDR3 contains 15 residues. The CDR3: CASSPGQGGSYEQYF. CDR3 in DNA: TGTGCCAGCTCACCTGGACAGGGGGGCTCCTACGAGCAGTACTTC.

In its sample, this clonotype was seen once. This clone may be a read error of a much larger clone one base away. The genes are TRBV10-2 and TRBJ2-5, with unresolved D. CDR3 size: 11 residues. Trimming removed 8 bases from V and 7 bases from J, with 11 bases in between. Germline loops: CDR1 WSHSY, CDR2 SAAADI. CDR3 DNA sequence: TGCGCCAGCTATGTGGCAGGGACCCAGTACTTC. Its translation is CASYVAGTQYF.

The CDR3 DNA reads TGTGCCAGTAGTGGGGGGCCGGACACTAGCTCCTACGAGCAGTACTTC. It encodes CASSGGPDTSSYEQYF. The chain combines TRBV19 with TRBJ2-7, with D possibly being TRBD1 or TRBD2 (6 bases each). Germline-derived CDR1 and CDR2 are LNHDA and SQIVND (reference sequence). The V end lost 5 bases, the J end lost 0 bases, and 17 bases lay between the germline ends. The CDR3 is 16 amino acids.